This T cell receptor (beta chain) was documented in a study of T cells in Graves' hyperthyroidism and ophthalmopathy. Study overall: Initial diagnosis, before any treatment, was when peripheral blood was collected. Study-level findings and limits: Before onset, by a median of approximately 5.9 months, the model predicted ophthalmopathy. Most clonotypes expanded in the thyroid (above 0.001) were also present in blood.

Many counts were recorded for this clonotype. Its target is not known. Patients aged 18 to 65 had newly diagnosed hyperthyroidism of under 2 months' duration. Amplification targeted TCR beta CDR3 regions from RNA transcripts. Primed by the HTBI set, a first-round RT-PCR was run on the TCR CDR3. TCRdb re-called the multiplex PCR reads with MiXCR, one entry per CDR3 protein. Of fewer than 600,000 distinct CDR3 sequences listed, 14% are singletons. The CDR3 consists of 17 residues. Germline V lookup: CDR1 MNHEY, CDR2 SMNVEV (reference sequence). Trimming removed 4 bases from V and 2 bases from J; junction bases left unmatched: 11.

The receptor's source is a middle-aged woman with Graves' hyperthyroidism. The chain links TRBV27 to TRBJ2-1; 7 bases fit TRBD2. The sequenced sample consisted of blood. DNA of the CDR3: TGTGCCAGCAGTTCAGCTCTAGGAGCGGGGACCTACAATGAGCAGTTCTTC. Its translation: CASSSALGAGTYNEQFF.